This T cell receptor beta chain derives from a study of Ad26.COV2.S vaccination and SARS-CoV-2 variants. Study-level information: Sample donor was a member of the COV1001 Ad26.COV2.S trial arm. Participants got Ad26.COV2.S intramuscularly, once or twice 56 days apart.

Measured with immunoSEQ multiplex PCR; TCRdb has only the in-frame clones, and not every one. The sample has 350,000 to 500,000 clones; about 92% are singletons. Treatment given: about 20 received Ad26.COV2.S at low or high dose, single or two shots; about 5 received placebo; per-sample allocation not given. The investigators took samples on day 63 after the first vaccine or placebo injection. The CDR3 has 14 amino acids. V lost 0 bases, J lost 5 bases, and 3 bases stayed unmatched. The germline gives CDR1 LNHNV, CDR2 YYDKDF (reference sequence). Findings and limits, study-wide: Breadth and depth estimates from TCRs may understate total T cell responses. Placebo recipients and vaccine recipients were similar in non-spike TCR breadth.

Points on this clone: Its antigen is not identified.

The chain couples TRBV15 to TRBJ2-5; 7 bases are a match to TRBD2. This TCR was sampled from a person aged 18-65 years who received the Ad26.COV2.S COVID-19 vaccine or a placebo. Here the sequenced sample was peripheral blood, taken in a trial of Ad26.COV2.S vaccine versus placebo. CDR3 DNA sequence: TGTGCCACCAGCAGAGATTCGCGGGGGGAGACCCAGTACTTC. It encodes CATSRDSRGETQYF. Full variable domain (remainder filled in from reference TRBV15 and TRBJ2-5): DAMVIQNPRYQVTQFGKPVTLSCSQTLNHNVMYWYQQKSSQAPKLLFHYYDKDFNNEADTPDNFQSRRPNTSFCFLDIRSPGLGDTAMYLCATSRDSRGETQYFGPGTRLLVL.